These 10 T cell receptor beta chains were sequenced from one sample in a study of OX40 agonist ivuxolimab in advanced cancers. Profiling relied on immunoSEQ multiplex PCR, and the TCRdb table lists in-frame clones only, not all of them. The top ten hold around 2% of the sample, which has some 60,000 clones, about 89% seen once. The sequencing used CD4+ or CD8+ T cells sorted from blood, collected in a trial of the OX40 agonist ivuxolimab. These receptors were obtained from an adult with an advanced solid tumor such as melanoma, head and neck, liver or kidney cancer.

The V call is TRBV2, the J call TRBJ2-2, with D perhaps TRBD1 or TRBD2 (5 bases each). Trimming stripped 6 bases from V and 6 bases from J, with 5 bases between. This CDR3 is 11 amino acids long. Germline lookup yields CDR1 SNHLY and CDR2 FYNNEI. The CDR3 here is CASRGAGELFF. CDR3 nucleotides: TGTGCCAGCAGGGGGGCCGGGGAGCTGTTTTTT.

The chain carries TRBV30 and TRBJ2-7; D perhaps matches TRBD1 (6 bases). Germline-derived CDR1 and CDR2 are GTSNPN and SVGIG (reference sequence). V lost 1 base and J lost 3, with 16 bases in between. The CDR3 is made up of 15 amino acids. CDR3 nucleotides: TGTGCCTGGAGTGACCCTGGACAGAACTTCTACGAGCAGTACTTC. This gives the protein CAWSDPGQNFYEQYF. The full variable domain, its missing parts supplied by reference TRBV30 and TRBJ2-7, is SQTIHQWPATLVQPVGSPLSLECTVEGTSNPNLYWYRQAAGRGLQLLFYSVGIGQISSEVPQNLSASRPQDRQFILSSKKLLLSDSGFYLCAWSDPGQNFYEQYFGPGTRLTVT.

V gene TRBV6-6 combines with J gene TRBJ2-7, with D tentatively TRBD2 (5 bases). Germline CDR1 reads MNHNY; CDR2 reads SVGAGI (reference sequence). The CDR3 has 14 residues. Trimming shortened V by 5 bases and J by 1 base, and 12 bases separated the two germline ends. The CDR3 sequence: CASSNEGASYEQYF. In nucleotides, the CDR3 is TGTGCCAGCAGTAATGAGGGCGCTTCCTACGAGCAGTACTTC.

This clone came up once. V and J are TRBV4-1 and TRBJ1-1; perhaps TRBD1 as D (5 bases). The germline V gene has CDR1 MGHRA and CDR2 YSYEKL. The CDR3 is 15 amino acids. Trimming removed 1 base from V and 4 bases from J, with 13 bases in between. The CDR3 is CASSQAAGIGTEAFF. Here the CDR3 DNA reads TGCGCCAGCAGCCAAGCGGCAGGGATTGGCACTGAAGCTTTCTTT.

As DNA, the CDR3 is TGTGCCTGGAGTGTTGCCGCCAGGGGATTAAGCGGGGAGCTGTTTTTT. Translation gives CAWSVAARGLSGELFF. This rearrangement joins TRBV30 to TRBJ2-2; perhaps TRBD1 as D (6 bases). CDR3 length equals 16 residues. Looked up from germline, CDR1 is GTSNPN and CDR2 is SVGIG (reference sequence). V was shortened by 0 bases and J by 7 bases, with 18 bases between the two germline ends.

The chain combines TRBV11-2 with TRBJ1-5; no firm D call. Per the germline V gene, CDR1 is SGHAT and CDR2 is FQNNGV. The CDR3 spans 14 residues. With 0 bases removed from V and 2 bases from J, the gap between germline ends came to 5 bases. DNA of the CDR3: TGTGCCAGCAGCTTAGATACGGGCAATCAGCCCCAGCATTTT. Its protein is CASSLDTGNQPQHF.

The chain is built from TRBV7-8 and TRBJ2-3; D possibly uses TRBD1 or TRBD2 (6 bases each). The CDR3 extends over 16 amino acids. Trimming removed 0 bases from V and 2 bases from J, with 12 bases in between. Germline CDR1 SGHVS, CDR2 FQNEAQ. The CDR3 DNA reads TGTGCCAGCAGCTTAGCGATGACGGGGGCCACAGATACGCAGTATTTT. Translated, it gives CASSLAMTGATDTQYF. The variable domain in full, completed from reference TRBV7-8 and TRBJ2-3, reads GAGVSQSPRYKVAKRGQDVALRCDPISGHVSLFWYQQALGQGPEFLTYFQNEAQLDKSGLPSDRFFAERPEGSVSTLKIQRTQQEDSAVYLCASSLAMTGATDTQYFGPGTRLTVL.

The chain's CDR3 is CASSFLTGVHYGYTF. The CDR3 nucleotides are TGTGCCAGCAGTTTTTTGACAGGGGTTCATTATGGCTACACCTTC. The chain employs TRBV28 and TRBJ1-2; 8 bases fit TRBD1. This CDR3 has 15 amino acids. Germline assignment: CDR1 MDHEN and CDR2 SYDVKM. J lost 5 bases, V lost 3 bases, and 8 bases had no gene match.

This chain uses TRBV27 with TRBJ2-3; D unresolved. The CDR3 length is 13 residues. V was shortened by 5 bases and J by 4 bases, with 10 bases between the two germline ends. CDR1 is MNHEY, CDR2 SMNVEV, per germline (reference sequence). CDR3 sequence reads: CASSPLAPDTQYF. The CDR3 DNA is TGTGCCAGCAGTCCCCTGGCGCCAGATACGCAGTATTTT.

This clone showed up just once. This sequence joins TRBV6-5 and TRBJ2-2; a weak D match, TRBD2 (5 bases). The CDR3 is 15 residues long. Germline V gene lookup returns CDR1 MNHEY and CDR2 SVGAGI. V dropped 0 bases and J dropped 1 base, with 6 bases sitting between them. The CDR3 region has the DNA TGTGCCAGCAGTTACTCGAGCGGGAACACCGGGGAGCTGTTTTTT. Protein product: CASSYSSGNTGELFF.